This is a list of T cell receptor beta chains from one sample in a study of T cell responses to AZD1222 COVID-19 vaccine. The repertoire was sequenced with immunoSEQ multiplex PCR; TCRdb's copy has only in-frame clones and lacks some. Of 85,000 to 110,000 clones listed, roughly 88% were seen once; the top ten hold more than 4.5%. Specimen: peripheral blood, collected on day 0 of AZD1222 vaccination. Source of these receptors: an adult in good health. Both conserved end residues are part of each CDR3. Each record gives: D gene, CDR3 length, V gene, J gene, CDR3 protein. The D gene is left open where the match is weak.

TRBD2,16,TRBV10-3,TRBJ2-1,CAITRSGGTSYNEQFF
TRBD2,15,TRBV5-1,TRBJ2-1,CASSLKTGGHNEQFF
NA,14,TRBV2,TRBJ1-2,CASSEGVTIAGYIF
NA,14,TRBV4-3,TRBJ1-1,CASSQDPDGSEAFF
NA,13,TRBV9,TRBJ1-2,CASSVATGRGYTF
NA,13,TRBV4-1,TRBJ1-1,CASSQDGNTEAFF
TRBD2,17,TRBV4-1,TRBJ2-1,CASSMRPGLVIHNEQFF
NA,16,TRBV30,TRBJ1-3,CAWSLWGGGHFNTIYF
TRBD1,18,TRBV5-5,TRBJ1-2,CASRRGTGLLPGAYGYTF
TRBD2,14,TRBV3-1/TRBV3-2,TRBJ2-7,CASLTSGAPYEQYF
TRBD1,16,TRBV5-6,TRBJ1-2,CASSLGRDRVDYGYTF
NA,15,TRBV6-5,TRBJ1-6,CASWPKSPGNSPLHF
NA,14,TRBV5-5,TRBJ1-6,CASSFRQINSPLHF
NA,16,TRBV11-2,TRBJ2-1,CASSLDLDRSYNEQFF
TRBD1,16,TRBV4-3,TRBJ2-7,CASSQEVGTASYEQYF
NA,12,TRBV3-1/TRBV3-2,TRBJ2-7,CASGQGGYEQYF
TRBD2,17,TRBV30,TRBJ2-5,CASNQAGPLRSRETQYF
NA,13,TRBV30,TRBJ2-2,CASGGTVPQPSIF
TRBD1,14,TRBV6-5,TRBJ1-1,CASSYSTGGTEAFF